The 18 T cell receptor beta chains reported below all come from one sample, sequenced in a study of cytomegalovirus exposure and HLA in healthy donors. The PCR had 60 Vbeta and 13 Jbeta primers. Only in-frame clones appear in the TCRdb table, and some are missing; sequencing was by immunoSEQ multiplex PCR. Of 150,000 to 200,000 clones listed, 65% to 70% are singletons. Sequencing input: PBMCs. Receptors originate from a young man in good health and CMV-seropositive.

J is TRBJ2-2 and V is TRBV11-3, with a possible D match to TRBD2 (5 bases). V lost 3 bases and J lost 0, with 11 bases in between. The CDR3 contains 16 residues. Germline CDR1 reads SGHNT; CDR2 reads YENEEA. In DNA, the CDR3 is TGTGCCAGCAGCTTGGGAGAAGGGTCGAACACCGGGGAGCTGTTTTTT. It translates to CASSLGEGSNTGELFF.

The chain combines TRBV10-3 with TRBJ2-1; possibly TRBD2 for D (6 bases). Trimming took off 3 bases at V and 4 bases at J, with 13 bases between the two ends. The V gene's germline CDR1 is ENHRY and CDR2 SYGVKD. CDR3 size: 15 residues. The CDR3 loop is CAISDGGALYNEQFF. The CDR3 coding sequence is TGTGCCATCAGTGACGGCGGGGCCCTTTACAATGAGCAGTTCTTC.

The gene calls are TRBV29-1 and TRBJ2-5, with 12 bases that match TRBD2. Trimming at V came to 8 bases and at J to 7 bases, leaving 8 bases not matched to a gene. The CDR3 spans 13 residues. The germline CDR1 and CDR2 sequences are SQVTM and ANQGSEA. This chain's CDR3 is CSFRLAGEGTQYF. The CDR3 DNA is TGCAGCTTCCGACTAGCGGGAGAGGGGACCCAGTACTTC.

The chain's CDR3 is CASSPGQGNTEAFF. CDR3 nucleotides: TGTGCCAGCAGCCCGGGACAGGGGAACACTGAAGCTTTCTTT. This rearrangement joins TRBV7-7 to TRBJ1-1, with 9 bases lining up with TRBD1. The germline V gene has CDR1 SSHAT and CDR2 FNYEAQ (reference sequence). V was pared by 5 bases and J by 1 base, with 2 bases of the junction left unmatched. The CDR3 covers 14 residues.

V gene TRBV15 combines with J gene TRBJ2-7; 8 bases map to TRBD2. V lost 0 bases to trimming and J lost 3 bases; unmatched junction nucleotides: 13. CDR1 is LNHNV, CDR2 YYDKDF, per germline (reference sequence). The CDR3 is 18 amino acids. CDR3 residues: CATSRDREGPHSRYEQYF. The CDR3 DNA reads TGTGCCACCAGCAGAGATCGGGAGGGGCCTCACTCCCGCTACGAGCAGTACTTC.

The chain couples TRBV5-1 to TRBJ1-2; D is undetermined. V gave up 4 bases and J gave up 3 bases, with 13 bases separating them. CDR1 is SGHRS and CDR2 is YFSETQ in the germline V gene. CDR3 size: 14 residues. The CDR3 spells CASSRERADYGYTF. DNA for the CDR3: TGCGCCAGCAGCCGGGAGAGGGCGGACTATGGCTACACCTTC.

V gene TRBV7-9 combines with J gene TRBJ1-3; TRBD1 aligns across 7 bases. CDR3 length: 15 residues. Unmatched junction bases numbered 7, after V lost 5 bases and J lost 3 bases. Per germline, CDR1 SEHNR and CDR2 FQNEAQ (reference sequence). DNA of the CDR3: TGTGCCAGCAGCGGATCCCGGGACAGTGGAAACACCATATATTTT. This gives the protein CASSGSRDSGNTIYF.

The chain employs TRBV14 and TRBJ1-2; 8 positions agree with TRBD1. This CDR3 is 15 amino acids long. V trimming: 1 base; J trimming: 4 bases; junction bases outside the gene matches: 5. CDR1 SGHDN and CDR2 FVKESK come from the germline V gene. The CDR3 sequence: CASSQGRTGSYGYTF. DNA for the CDR3: TGTGCCAGCAGCCAAGGAAGGACAGGGTCCTATGGCTACACCTTC.

This chain connects TRBV2 to TRBJ2-1, with D unclear. The CDR3 is made up of 12 amino acids. V was trimmed by 4 bases and J by 10 bases, leaving 11 bases between them. Germline V gene lookup returns CDR1 SNHLY and CDR2 FYNNEI. CDR3 nucleotides: TGTGCCAGCAGTGCCGCGGCATCAGAGCAGTTCTTC. Translated, it gives CASSAAASEQFF.

This clone has a handful of counts. V usage is TRBV6-1 and J usage is TRBJ1-2; 9 nucleotides align to TRBD1. Per the germline V gene, CDR1 is MNHNS and CDR2 is SASEGT. The CDR3 consists of 14 residues. Germline trimming cut 8 bases from V and 2 bases from J; bases unmatched to any gene: 6. CDR3 sequence: CASLSTGGNYGYTF. The CDR3 coding sequence is TGTGCCAGCTTGAGTACAGGGGGCAACTATGGCTACACCTTC.

CDR3 coding DNA: TGTGCCAGCAGCTTAGGGACTGCCACCGGGGAGCTGTTTTTT. The encoded protein is CASSLGTATGELFF. The chain combines TRBV7-9 with TRBJ2-2; D perhaps matches TRBD2 (5 bases). The CDR3 is made up of 14 amino acids. Germline assignment: CDR1 SEHNR and CDR2 FQNEAQ (reference sequence). The germline V and J ends were trimmed by 1 base and 4 bases, with 7 bases remaining between them. Complete variable domain (other parts from reference TRBV7-9 and TRBJ2-2): DTGVSQNPRHKITKRGQNVTFRCDPISEHNRLYWYRQTLGQGPEFLTYFQNEAQLEKSRLLSDRFSAERPKGSFSTLEIQRTEQGDSAMYLCASSLGTATGELFFGEGSRLTVL.

The J gene is TRBJ2-7, the V gene TRBV10-1, with D hard to call. V dropped 0 bases and J dropped 7 bases, with 19 bases sitting between them. This CDR3 region has 16 residues. CDR1 and CDR2 from the germline V gene are WNHNN and SYGVQD (reference sequence). In nucleotides, the CDR3 is TGCGCCAGCAGTGAGTCGCTGTCCGGCTACTATACGGAGCAGTACTTC. Its translation is CASSESLSGYYTEQYF.

This chain uses TRBV7-8 with TRBJ2-1; D perhaps matches TRBD2 (7 bases). The CDR3 covers 17 residues. The ends were cut back, 5 bases at V and 8 bases at J, with 25 bases in the middle. CDR1 and CDR2 from the germline V gene are SGHVS and FQNEAQ. The CDR3 spells CASSKQVMGGRLDEQFF. CDR3 coding DNA: TGTGCCAGCAGCAAACAAGTTATGGGGGGGCGATTGGATGAGCAGTTCTTC.

This clone was counted a few times. The chain recombines TRBV2 with TRBJ1-1; D gene uncertain. V shed 4 bases and J shed 3 bases, with 9 bases lying between them. This CDR3 spans 13 amino acids. From germline, CDR1 is SNHLY and CDR2 FYNNEI. The CDR3 reads CASSALPYTEAFF. DNA for the CDR3: TGTGCCAGCAGTGCCCTACCCTACACTGAAGCTTTCTTT.

This clone was observed a handful of times. DNA for the CDR3: TGCGCCAGCAGCCAAGTACGCAGGGGGGACACTGAAGCTTTCTTT. The encoded protein is CASSQVRRGDTEAFF. The V gene is TRBV4-1, the J gene TRBJ1-1; 7 positions match TRBD1. Losses at the gene ends were 1 base for V and 3 bases for J; bases not matched to a gene: 5. Per germline, CDR1 MGHRA and CDR2 YSYEKL. This CDR3 comprises 15 residues.

The V gene is TRBV5-1, the J gene TRBJ2-7, with 15 bases lining up with TRBD2. The ends lost 2 bases at V and 6 bases at J; junction bases unmatched: 6. This CDR3 has 16 amino acids. Germline V gene data show CDR1 as SGHRS and CDR2 as YFSETQ. For the CDR3, the DNA is TGCGCCAGCAGCTTCTACCAGGGACTAGCGGGAGGCGAGCAGTACTTC. Translated: CASSFYQGLAGGEQYF.

V gene TRBV7-6 combines with J gene TRBJ1-1, with D perhaps matching TRBD1 (6 bases). With 6 bases removed from V and 7 bases from J, the gap between germline ends came to 18 bases. Germline CDR1 reads SGHVS; CDR2 reads FNYEAQ. This CDR3 spans 14 amino acids. The CDR3 reads CASSPTLIQGEAFF. The CDR3 region has the DNA TGTGCCAGCAGTCCGACCCTTATACAGGGTGAAGCTTTCTTT.

This sequence joins TRBV10-3 and TRBJ1-1, with D maybe TRBD1 (5 bases). The CDR3 contains 11 residues. The V and J ends lost 11 bases and 3 bases respectively, with 10 bases between them. Germline V gene data show CDR1 as ENHRY and CDR2 as SYGVKD. The CDR3 nucleotides read TGTGCCGTCCGGGGGGACACTGAAGCTTTCTTT. The encoded protein is CAVRGDTEAFF.